This T cell receptor beta chain was obtained from a study of cytomegalovirus exposure and HLA in healthy donors. Study context: A later analysis reported the 90 to 150 validation repertoires used the same platform as the roughly 670 first-cohort repertoires.

As regards this clone: Its antigen is still unknown.

Study-wide results and caveats: Many donors shared some public TCRs, even though most TCR sequences were rare. One later analysis, an examination of the 100 to 150 validation repertoires, found that first-cohort TCR clusters tended to co-occur in them. Overall, 164 TCR beta chains were annotated as cytomegalovirus-associated.

Repertoires were generated with immunoSEQ multiplex PCR, while TCRdb's copy carries only in-frame clones and drops some. The repertoire has about 82,000 clones, 85% to 95% of them found once; the top ten carry 0.69%. This CDR3 region has 16 residues. Unmatched junction bases numbered 8, after V lost 4 bases and J lost 4 bases. Germline loops: CDR1 SGHRS, CDR2 YFSETQ. Sequencing was performed on PBMCs. This TCR derives from a woman aged 18-29 years in good health and CMV-seronegative. The chain links TRBV5-1 to TRBJ2-3; TRBD2 aligns across 11 bases. DNA for the CDR3: TGCGCCAGCAGCCCAGGACTAGCGGGCAGTTCAGATACGCAGTATTTT. Protein sequence: CASSPGLAGSSDTQYF.